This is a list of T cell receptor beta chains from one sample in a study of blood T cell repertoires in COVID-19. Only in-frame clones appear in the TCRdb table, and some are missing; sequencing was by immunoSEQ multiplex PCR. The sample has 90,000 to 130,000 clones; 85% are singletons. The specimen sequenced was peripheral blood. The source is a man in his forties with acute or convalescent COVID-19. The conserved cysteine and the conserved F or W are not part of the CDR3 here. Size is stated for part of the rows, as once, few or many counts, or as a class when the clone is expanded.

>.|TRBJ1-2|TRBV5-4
ASSRMTGDSYGYT
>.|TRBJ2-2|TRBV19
ASSGTGRTGELF
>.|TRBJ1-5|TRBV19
ASSYSNQPQH
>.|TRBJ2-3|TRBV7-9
ASSLVGLAPDTQY
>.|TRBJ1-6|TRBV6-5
ASSYRQTNSPLH
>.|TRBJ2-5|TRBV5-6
ASSRGQGAGETQY
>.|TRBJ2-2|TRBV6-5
ASSYLAGVAGELF
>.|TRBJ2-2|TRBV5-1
ASSLAAGTGELF
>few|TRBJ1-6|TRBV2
ASSPRTGGNSPLH
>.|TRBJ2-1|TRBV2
ASSGEGVNEQF
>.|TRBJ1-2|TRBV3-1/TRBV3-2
ASSPDRGDYGYT
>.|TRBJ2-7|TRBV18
ASSHGQGRAYEQY
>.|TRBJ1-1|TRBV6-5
ASSQRQGRTEAF
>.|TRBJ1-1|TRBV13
ASSLKPSGAGGTEAF
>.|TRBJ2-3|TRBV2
ASSDRRASTDTQY
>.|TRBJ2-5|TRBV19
ASSISHRGIAGQRETQY
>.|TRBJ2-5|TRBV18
ASSPTVAGYETQY
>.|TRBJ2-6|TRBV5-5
ASSDTGAGANVLT
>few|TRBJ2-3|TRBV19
ASSITQADTQY
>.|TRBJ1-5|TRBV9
ASNEGELNQPQH
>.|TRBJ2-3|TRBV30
AWTRDRGPTDTQY
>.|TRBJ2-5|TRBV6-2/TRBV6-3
ASSTIAGWSQETQY
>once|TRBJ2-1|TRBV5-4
ASSAAPSSYNEQF
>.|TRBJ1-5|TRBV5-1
ASSSDRANQPQH
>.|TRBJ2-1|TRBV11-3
ASSFTGTSGNEQF
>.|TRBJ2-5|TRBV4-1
ASSRPGQGAETQY
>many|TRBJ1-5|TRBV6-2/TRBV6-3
ASSVGTENQPQH
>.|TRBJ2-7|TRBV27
ASSSGGLYEQY
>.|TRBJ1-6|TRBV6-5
ASSYPRVNSPLH
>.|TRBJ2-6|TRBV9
ASSVAPDRVRSGANVLT
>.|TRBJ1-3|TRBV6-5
ASSYSGQGGNTIY